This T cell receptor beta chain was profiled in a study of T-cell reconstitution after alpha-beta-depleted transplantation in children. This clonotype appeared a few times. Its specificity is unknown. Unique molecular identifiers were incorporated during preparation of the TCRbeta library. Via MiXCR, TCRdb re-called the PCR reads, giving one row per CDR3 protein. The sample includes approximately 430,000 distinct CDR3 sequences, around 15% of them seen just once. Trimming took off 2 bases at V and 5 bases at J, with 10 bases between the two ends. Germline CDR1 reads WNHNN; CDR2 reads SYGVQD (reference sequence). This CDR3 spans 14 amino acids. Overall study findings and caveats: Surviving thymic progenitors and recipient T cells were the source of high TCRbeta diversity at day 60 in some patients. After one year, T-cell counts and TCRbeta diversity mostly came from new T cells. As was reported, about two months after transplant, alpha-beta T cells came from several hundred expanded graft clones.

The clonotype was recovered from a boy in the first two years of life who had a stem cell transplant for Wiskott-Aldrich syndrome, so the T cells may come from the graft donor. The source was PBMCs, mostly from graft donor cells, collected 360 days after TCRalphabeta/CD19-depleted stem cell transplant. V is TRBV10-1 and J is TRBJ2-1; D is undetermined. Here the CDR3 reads CASSEERPNNEQFF. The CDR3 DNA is TGCGCCAGCAGTGAGGAAAGGCCAAACAATGAGCAGTTCTTC.